This entry concerns a single T cell receptor beta chain. Germline trimming cut 4 bases from V and 4 bases from J; bases unmatched to any gene: 7. CDR1 MGHRA and CDR2 YSYEKL come from the germline V gene. The CDR3 runs to 15 residues. The cohort comprised adults aged 18 to 89 years residing in under 30 US areas. Allocation to cohorts depended on clinical history reported by the participants. The sample comes from a study of blood T cell repertoires in COVID-19. On the study more broadly: The analysed material was cDNA or gDNA that came from T cells, B-cell-depleted T cells, or PBMCs.

Under the authors' procedure: Amplification with reference gene primers provided the estimates of nucleated cell counts. Libraries were prepared by immunoSEQ multiplex PCR; TCRdb keeps only in-frame clonotypes and omits some of them. V, J and clone size were drawn from that table, and D and trimming were deduced from the DNA. This sample has 250,000 to 300,000 clones; approximately 82% occur once, and the top ten carry roughly 4.7%. The rearrangement uses TRBV4-1 and TRBJ1-2; 9 bases are a match to TRBD1. The sequenced sample was PBMCs or T cells enriched from blood (not recorded which). This receptor was taken from a man in his forties who had been exposed to COVID-19. In DNA, the CDR3 is TGCGCCAGCAGCCCCTCACAGGGGGCAATCTATGGCTACACCTTC. This translates into CASSPSQGAIYGYTF.